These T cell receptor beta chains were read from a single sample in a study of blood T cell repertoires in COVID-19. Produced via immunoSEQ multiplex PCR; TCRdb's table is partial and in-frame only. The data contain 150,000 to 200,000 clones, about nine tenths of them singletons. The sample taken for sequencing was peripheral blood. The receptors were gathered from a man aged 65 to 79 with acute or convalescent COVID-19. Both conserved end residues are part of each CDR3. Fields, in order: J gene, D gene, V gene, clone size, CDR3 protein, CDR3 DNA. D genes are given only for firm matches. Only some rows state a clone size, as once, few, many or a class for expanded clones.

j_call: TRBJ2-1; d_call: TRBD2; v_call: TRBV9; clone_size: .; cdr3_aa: CASSVESRTSGGFDEQFF; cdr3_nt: TGTGCCAGCAGCGTAGAATCGCGGACTAGCGGGGGTTTCGATGAGCAGTTCTTC
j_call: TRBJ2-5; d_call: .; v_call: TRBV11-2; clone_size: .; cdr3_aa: CASSLDEGGPWETQYF; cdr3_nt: TGTGCCAGCAGCCTAGATGAGGGGGGGCCTTGGGAGACCCAGTACTTC
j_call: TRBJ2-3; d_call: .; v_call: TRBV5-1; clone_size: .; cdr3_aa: CASSSEAETRTQYF; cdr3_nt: TGCGCCAGCAGCTCGGAGGCGGAGACACGTACGCAGTATTTT
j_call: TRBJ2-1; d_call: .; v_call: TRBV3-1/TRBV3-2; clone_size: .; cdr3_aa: CASSQSGTRQFF; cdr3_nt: TGTGCCAGCAGCCAATCCGGGACACGGCAGTTCTTC
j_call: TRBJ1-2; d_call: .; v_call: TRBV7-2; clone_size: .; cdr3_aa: CASSLGQATGYTF; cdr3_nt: TGTGCCAGCAGCTTAGGACAGGCGACCGGCTACACCTTC
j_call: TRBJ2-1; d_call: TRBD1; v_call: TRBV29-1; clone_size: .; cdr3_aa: CSVRRDRTYNEQFF; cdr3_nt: TGCAGCGTAAGGCGGGACAGGACATACAATGAGCAGTTCTTC
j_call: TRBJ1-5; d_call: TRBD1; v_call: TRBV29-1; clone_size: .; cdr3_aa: CSVAQGAEDQPQHF; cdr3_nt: TGCAGCGTTGCGCAGGGGGCTGAAGATCAGCCCCAGCATTTT
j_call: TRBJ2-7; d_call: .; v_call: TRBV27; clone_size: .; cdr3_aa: CASRGLADSYEQYF; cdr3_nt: TGTGCCAGCCGGGGGCTAGCGGACTCCTACGAGCAGTACTTC
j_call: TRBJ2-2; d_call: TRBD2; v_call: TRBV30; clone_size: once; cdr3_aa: CAWTSGASGSTNTGELFF; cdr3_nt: TGTGCCTGGACTTCTGGGGCTAGCGGGAGTACGAACACCGGGGAGCTGTTTTTT
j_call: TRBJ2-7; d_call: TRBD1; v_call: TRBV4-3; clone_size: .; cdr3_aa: CASSQDGTGGTYEQYF; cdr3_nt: TGCGCCAGCAGCCAAGACGGGACAGGGGGAACCTACGAGCAGTACTTC
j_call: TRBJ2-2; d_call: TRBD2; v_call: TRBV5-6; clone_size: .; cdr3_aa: CASSLDPLAGTGELFF; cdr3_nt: TGTGCCAGCAGCTTGGATCCTCTAGCGGGGACAGGGGAGCTGTTTTTT
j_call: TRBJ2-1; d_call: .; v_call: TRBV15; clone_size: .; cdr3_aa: CATSRPPSGTREQFF; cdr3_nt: TGTGCCACCAGCAGACCCCCCAGCGGCACGAGGGAGCAGTTCTTC
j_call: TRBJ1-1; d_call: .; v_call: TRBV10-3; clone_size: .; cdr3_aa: CAISAQNTEAFF; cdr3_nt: TGTGCCATCAGTGCACAGAACACTGAAGCTTTCTTT
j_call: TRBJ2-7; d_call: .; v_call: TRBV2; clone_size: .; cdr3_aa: CASSLRGEQYF; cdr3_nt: TGTGCCAGCAGTCTAAGGGGGGAGCAGTACTTC
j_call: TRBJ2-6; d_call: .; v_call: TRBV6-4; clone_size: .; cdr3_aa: CASSPEAGANVLTF; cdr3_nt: TGTGCCAGCAGCCCGGAGGCTGGGGCCAACGTCCTGACTTTC
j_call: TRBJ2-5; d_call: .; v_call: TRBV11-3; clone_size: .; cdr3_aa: CASSLGGPIPQYF; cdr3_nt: TGTGCCAGCAGCTTAGGAGGGCCTATACCCCAGTACTTC
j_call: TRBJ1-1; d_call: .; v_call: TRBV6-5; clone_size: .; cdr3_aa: CASSYSRQMNTEAFF; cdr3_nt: TGTGCCAGCAGTTACTCGCGGCAGATGAACACTGAAGCTTTCTTT
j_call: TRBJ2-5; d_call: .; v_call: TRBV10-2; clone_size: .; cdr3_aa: CASSEKLTQYF; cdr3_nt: TGCGCCAGCAGTGAGAAACTCACCCAGTACTTC
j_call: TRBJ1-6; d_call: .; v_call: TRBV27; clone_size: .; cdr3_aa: CASSLGRGLSPLHF; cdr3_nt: TGTGCCAGCAGTTTGGGCAGGGGCCTTTCACCCCTCCACTTT
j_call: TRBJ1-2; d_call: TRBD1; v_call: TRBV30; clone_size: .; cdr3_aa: CALGQGYGYTF; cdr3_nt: TGTGCCTTGGGACAGGGATATGGCTACACCTTC
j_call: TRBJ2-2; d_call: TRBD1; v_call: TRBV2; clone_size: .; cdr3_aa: CASRDRTNTGELFF; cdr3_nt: TGTGCCAGCAGGGACAGGACTAACACCGGGGAGCTGTTTTTT
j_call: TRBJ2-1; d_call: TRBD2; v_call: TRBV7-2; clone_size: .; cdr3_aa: CASSFSGGIEQFF; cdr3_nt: TGTGCCAGCAGCTTTAGCGGGGGGATTGAGCAGTTCTTC
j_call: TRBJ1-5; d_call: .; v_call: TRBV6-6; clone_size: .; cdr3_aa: CASQTERNNQPQHF; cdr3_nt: TGTGCCAGCCAGACAGAACGGAACAATCAGCCCCAGCATTTT
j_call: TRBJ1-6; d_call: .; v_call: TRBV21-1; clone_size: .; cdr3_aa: CASSLISRTGFSSNSPLHF; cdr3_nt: TGTGCCAGCAGCTTAATATCCAGGACAGGGTTTTCTTCTAATTCACCCCTCCACTTT
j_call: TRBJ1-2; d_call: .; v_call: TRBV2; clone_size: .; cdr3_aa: CASRSRNYGYTF; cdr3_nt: TGTGCCAGCAGGAGCAGGAACTATGGCTACACCTTC
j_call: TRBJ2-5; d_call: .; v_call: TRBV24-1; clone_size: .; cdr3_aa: CATSDRGGDGGETQYF; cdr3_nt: TGTGCCACCAGTGATAGGGGAGGTGATGGTGGAGAGACCCAGTACTTC
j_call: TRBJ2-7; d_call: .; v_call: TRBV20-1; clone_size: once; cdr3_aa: CSAQTYYEQYF; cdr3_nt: TGCAGTGCTCAGACTTACTACGAGCAGTACTTC
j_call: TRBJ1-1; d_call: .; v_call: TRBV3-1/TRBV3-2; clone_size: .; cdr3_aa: CASSQEGGAFF; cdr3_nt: TGTGCCAGCAGCCAAGAAGGAGGAGCTTTCTTT
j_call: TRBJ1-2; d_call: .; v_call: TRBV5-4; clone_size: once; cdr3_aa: CASSPRQGRFYGYTF; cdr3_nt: TGTGCCAGCAGCCCCCGGCAGGGAAGATTCTATGGCTACACCTTC
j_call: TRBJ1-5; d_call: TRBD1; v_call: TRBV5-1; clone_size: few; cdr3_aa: CASSSTGGGSQPQHF; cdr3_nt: TGCGCCAGCAGCTCGACAGGGGGCGGAAGCCAGCCCCAGCATTTT
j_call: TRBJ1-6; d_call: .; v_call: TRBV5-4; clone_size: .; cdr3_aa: CASQNRASSYNSPLHF; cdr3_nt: TGTGCCAGCCAAAACAGGGCGAGCTCCTATAATTCACCCCTCCACTTT
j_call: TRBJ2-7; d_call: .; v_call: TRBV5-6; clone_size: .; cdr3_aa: CASSSSYEQYF; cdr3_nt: TGTGCCAGCAGCTCTTCTTACGAGCAGTACTTC
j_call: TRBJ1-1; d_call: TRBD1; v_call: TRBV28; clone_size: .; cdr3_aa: CATEWTGGGDTEAFF; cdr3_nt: TGTGCCACCGAATGGACAGGGGGAGGTGACACTGAAGCTTTCTTT
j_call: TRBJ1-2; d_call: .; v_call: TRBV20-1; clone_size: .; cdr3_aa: CSAREGVGYTF; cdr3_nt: TGCAGTGCTAGAGAAGGGGTTGGCTACACCTTC
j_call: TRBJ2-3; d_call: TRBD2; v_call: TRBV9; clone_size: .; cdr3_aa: CASSQGLAGGSDTQYF; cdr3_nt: TGTGCCAGCAGCCAAGGACTAGCGGGGGGTAGTGATACGCAGTATTTT
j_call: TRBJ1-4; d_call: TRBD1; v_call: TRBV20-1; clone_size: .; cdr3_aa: CSADRAEKLFF; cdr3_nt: TGCAGTGCGGACAGGGCTGAAAAACTGTTTTTT
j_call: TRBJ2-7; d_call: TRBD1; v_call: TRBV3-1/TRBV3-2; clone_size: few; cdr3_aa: CASSEAGTGLYEQYF; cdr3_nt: TGTGCCAGCAGCGAGGCCGGGACAGGGCTTTACGAGCAGTACTTC
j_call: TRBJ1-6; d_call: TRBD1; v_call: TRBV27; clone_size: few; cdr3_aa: CASSFWGTGSNSPLHF; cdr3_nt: TGTGCCAGCAGTTTTTGGGGGACAGGGTCAAATTCACCCCTCCACTTT
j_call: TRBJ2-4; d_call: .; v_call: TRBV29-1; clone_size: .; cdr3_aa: CSVAVLAKNIQYF; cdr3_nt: TGCAGCGTTGCTGTTCTAGCCAAAAACATTCAGTACTTC
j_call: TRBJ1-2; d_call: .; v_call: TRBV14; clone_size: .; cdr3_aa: CASSQGTAYGYTF; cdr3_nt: TGTGCCAGCAGCCAAGGCACAGCCTATGGCTACACCTTC
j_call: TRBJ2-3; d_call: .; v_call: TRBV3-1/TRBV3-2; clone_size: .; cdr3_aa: CASSRPEGGGTDTQYF; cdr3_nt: TGTGCCAGCAGCCGTCCGGAGGGGGGGGGCACAGATACGCAGTATTTT
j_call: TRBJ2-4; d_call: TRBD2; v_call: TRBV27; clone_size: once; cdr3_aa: CASSELAGGFQTKNIQYF; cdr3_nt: TGTGCCAGCAGCGAACTAGCGGGGGGGTTTCAAACCAAAAACATTCAGTACTTC
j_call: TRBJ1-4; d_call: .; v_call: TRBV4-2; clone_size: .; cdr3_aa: CASSPRIGRGEEKLFF; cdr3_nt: TGTGCCAGCAGCCCACGAATTGGGAGGGGAGAGGAAAAACTGTTTTTT
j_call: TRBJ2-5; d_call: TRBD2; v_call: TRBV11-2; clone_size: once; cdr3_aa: CASSLGLASGGKGTQYF; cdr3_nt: TGTGCCAGCAGCCTAGGGTTGGCTAGCGGGGGGAAGGGGACCCAGTACTTC
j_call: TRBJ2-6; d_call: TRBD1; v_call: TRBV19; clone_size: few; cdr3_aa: CASSIRQGAGAGANVLTF; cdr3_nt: TGTGCCAGTAGTATCCGGCAGGGGGCCGGTGCTGGGGCCAACGTCCTGACTTTC
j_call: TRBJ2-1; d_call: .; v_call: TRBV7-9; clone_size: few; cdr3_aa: CASSLVLERQFF; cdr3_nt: TGTGCCAGCAGCTTAGTATTAGAGAGGCAGTTCTTC
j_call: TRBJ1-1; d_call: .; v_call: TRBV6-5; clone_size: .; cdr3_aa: CATAGQRDTEAFF; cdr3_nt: TGTGCCACTGCGGGGCAACGTGACACTGAAGCTTTCTTT
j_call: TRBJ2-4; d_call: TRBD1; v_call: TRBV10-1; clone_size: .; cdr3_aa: CASSESLGGLAKNIQYF; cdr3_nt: TGCGCCAGCAGTGAGTCATTAGGGGGCTTAGCCAAAAACATTCAGTACTTC
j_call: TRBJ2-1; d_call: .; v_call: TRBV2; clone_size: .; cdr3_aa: CASSEDPGLVFF; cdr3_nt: TGTGCCAGCAGTGAAGACCCGGGACTGGTGTTCTTC
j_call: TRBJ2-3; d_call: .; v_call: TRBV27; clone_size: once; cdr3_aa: CASSPIGVVTDTQYF; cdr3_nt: TGTGCCAGCAGTCCCATAGGGGTAGTCACAGATACGCAGTATTTT
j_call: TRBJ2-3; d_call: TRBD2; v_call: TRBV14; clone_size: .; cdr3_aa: CASSRSGGAEDTQYF; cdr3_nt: TGTGCCAGCAGCCGCAGCGGGGGGGCGGAAGATACGCAGTATTTT
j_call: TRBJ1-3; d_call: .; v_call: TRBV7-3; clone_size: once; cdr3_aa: CASSLLPGNTIYF; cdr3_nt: TGTGCCAGCAGCCTCCTTCCTGGAAACACCATATATTTT
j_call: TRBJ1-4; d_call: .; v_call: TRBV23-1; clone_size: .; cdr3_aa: CASSQREECGEKLFF; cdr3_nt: TGCGCCAGCAGTCAAAGAGAGGAATGTGGAGAAAAACTGTTTTTT
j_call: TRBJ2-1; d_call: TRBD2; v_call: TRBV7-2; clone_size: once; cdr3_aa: CASSPSSGGANGEQFF; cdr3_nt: TGTGCCAGCAGCCCTTCTAGCGGGGGGGCCAATGGGGAGCAGTTCTTC
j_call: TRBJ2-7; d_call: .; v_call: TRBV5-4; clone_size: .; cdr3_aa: CASSFSSAYEQYF; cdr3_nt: TGTGCCAGCAGCTTTTCCTCGGCCTACGAGCAGTACTTC
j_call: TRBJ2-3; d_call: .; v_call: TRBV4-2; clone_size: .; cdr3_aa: CASSHARLTGTTDTQYF; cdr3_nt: TGTGCCAGCAGCCACGCACGGCTAACAGGGACCACAGATACGCAGTATTTT
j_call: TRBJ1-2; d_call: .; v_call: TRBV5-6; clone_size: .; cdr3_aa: CASSSLAYSNYGYTF; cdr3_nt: TGTGCCAGCAGCTCGTTAGCCTATTCTAACTATGGCTACACCTTC
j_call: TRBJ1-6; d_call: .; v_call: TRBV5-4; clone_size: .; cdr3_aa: CASSLLERNSPLHF; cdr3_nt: TGTGCCAGCAGCTTGTTGGAGAGGAATTCACCCCTCCACTTT
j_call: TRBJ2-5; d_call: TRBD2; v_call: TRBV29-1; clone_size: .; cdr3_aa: CSVVRSGGFQETQYF; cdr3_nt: TGCAGCGTTGTGAGATCGGGAGGGTTCCAAGAGACCCAGTACTTC